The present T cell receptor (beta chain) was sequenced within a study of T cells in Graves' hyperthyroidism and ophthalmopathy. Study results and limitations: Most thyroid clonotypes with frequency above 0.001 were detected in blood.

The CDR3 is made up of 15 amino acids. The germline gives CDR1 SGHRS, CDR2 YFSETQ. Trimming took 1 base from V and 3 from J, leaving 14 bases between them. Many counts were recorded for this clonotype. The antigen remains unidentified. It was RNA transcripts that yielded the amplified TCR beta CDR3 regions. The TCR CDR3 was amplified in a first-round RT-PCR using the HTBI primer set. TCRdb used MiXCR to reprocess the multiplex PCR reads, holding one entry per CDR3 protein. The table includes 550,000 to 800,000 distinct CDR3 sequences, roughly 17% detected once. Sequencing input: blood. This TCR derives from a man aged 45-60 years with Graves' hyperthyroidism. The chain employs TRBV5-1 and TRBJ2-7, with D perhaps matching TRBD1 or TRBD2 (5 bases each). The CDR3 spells CASSLRGRLDYEQYF. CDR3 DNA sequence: TGCGCCAGCAGCTTGAGGGGACGGCTCGACTACGAGCAGTACTTC.